What follows is one T cell receptor (beta chain) and its context. The sample's time point: sample taken at primary tumor resection. Whole RNA, which was extracted from tumor, nontumor lung tissue or frozen PBMC, was sequenced without any cell sorting. There were roughly 72 donors, all of them untreated patients with early-stage non-small cell lung cancer. The data are from a study of spatial heterogeneity in lung cancer. CDR1 is MNHNY, CDR2 SVGAGI, per germline (reference sequence). V was pared by 7 bases and J by 2 bases, with 7 bases of the junction left unmatched. This CDR3 region has 14 residues. TCRdb re-called the 5' RACE reads with MiXCR, one entry per CDR3 protein. The table lists over 10,000 distinct CDR3 sequences, approximately 15% of them singletons.

The origin of this receptor is a male donor with early-stage non-small cell lung cancer. The chain carries TRBV6-6 and TRBJ1-2; the match to TRBD1 covers 7 bases. The sequenced sample was PBMCs, obtained at surgery. DNA of the CDR3: TGTGCCAGCATCCCGGACAGGCCAAACTATGGCTACACCTTC. Amino acid sequence: CASIPDRPNYGYTF.